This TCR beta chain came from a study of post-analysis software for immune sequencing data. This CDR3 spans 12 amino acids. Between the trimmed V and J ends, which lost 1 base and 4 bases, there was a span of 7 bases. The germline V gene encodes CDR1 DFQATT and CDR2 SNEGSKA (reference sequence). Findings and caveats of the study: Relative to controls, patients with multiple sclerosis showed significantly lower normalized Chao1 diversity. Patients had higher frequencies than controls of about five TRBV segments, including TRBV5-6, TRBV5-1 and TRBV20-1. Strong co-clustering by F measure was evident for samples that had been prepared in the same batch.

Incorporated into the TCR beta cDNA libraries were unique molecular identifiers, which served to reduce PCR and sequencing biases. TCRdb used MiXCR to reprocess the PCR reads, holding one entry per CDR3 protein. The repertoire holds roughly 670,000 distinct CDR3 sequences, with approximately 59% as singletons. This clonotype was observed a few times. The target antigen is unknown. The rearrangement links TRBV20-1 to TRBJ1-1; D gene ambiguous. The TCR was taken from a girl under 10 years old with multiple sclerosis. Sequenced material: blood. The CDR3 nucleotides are TGCAGTGCTAGAGTTCGGATCACTGAAGCTTTCTTT. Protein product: CSARVRITEAFF.